This TCR beta chain appears in the sequencing data of a study of blood T cell repertoires in COVID-19 (dated by TCRdb to 2020 to 2022). With respect to the entire study: Samples covering the acute and convalescent phases of COVID-19 were provided by collaborators in the United States, Italy and Spain. The prospective study material was composed of cDNA or gDNA derived from T cells, B-cell-depleted T cells, or PBMCs. Sample metadata almost always included a de-identified subject ID, COVID-19 status, age in years and sex. The repertoires were released in a freely available public database meant as a resource for research on the immune response to SARS-CoV-2. Samples were obtained from the ongoing ImmuneRACE study (first 160 participants) and from over 1,000 subjects provided by 6 global collaborators. Where available, HLA class I and class II types were taken from metadata supplied by the sample provider and were not determined by assay-based typing. The dataset comprised deeply sampled blood TCRbeta repertoires from subjects exposed to, actively infected with, or recovered from COVID-19.

TCRbeta CDR3 regions were amplified from genomic DNA by means of the immunoSEQ Assay, a bias-controlled multiplex PCR. The paper's processing steps were these. The number of nucleated cells in each sample was estimated by amplification of reference gene primers within the assay. To quantify the absolute abundance of each unique TCRbeta CDR3 rearrangement, sequence reads were collapsed and filtered. Productive Simpson clonality was computed per sample as the square root of Simpson's diversity index over productive rearrangements. Drawn from immuneACCESS, this table holds only the in-frame rearrangements with V and J called that TCRdb kept. Clones are partly lost; checked studies trace under half to an unresolved V gene and leave the rest unexplained. Clone size and V and J calls were adopted from that table, with D and trimming inferred from the DNA. A total of about 400,000 clones appear in this sample, roughly 89% of them only once. The ten top clones hold 1.5% to 2% of the sample.

Study-level results and caveats: The amount of clinical and demographic metadata varied by source and participant and was provided uncurated.

Participants in the prospective study were enrolled through a virtual design, were aged roughly 18 to 100 years, and lived in 20 to 30 United States geographic areas. To assign participants to cohorts, the prospective study relied on clinical history that participants themselves reported in a screening survey and a study questionnaire. Recovered participants in ImmuneRACE Cohort 3 were defined by two consecutive negative NP/OP PCR tests, clearance by a healthcare professional, or resolution of symptoms. Each participant in the prospective study had whole blood, serum and a nasopharyngeal or oropharyngeal swab collected by mobile phlebotomists. Participants in the prospective study had the option to provide additional blood draws and questionnaires over a roughly two-month period. Before DNA extraction, prospective study blood samples were shipped either frozen or at room temperature. Remarks on this clone: There is no known antigen for this receptor. No qualities accompany the bases; no much larger clone lies one base away.

Relative to germline, V is 1 base shorter and J is 11 bases shorter, with 9 bases between their ends. The CDR3, cysteine through phenylalanine, is 13 amino acids long. Just CDR3 DNA is preserved here, 39 bases in frame from base 1. Reading the germline V gene gives CDR1 SGHTA and CDR2 FQGNSA. Rearrangement joined TRBV7-2 to TRBJ1-6; a tentative D call is TRBD1 (5 bases match). Material: PBMCs or T cells enriched from blood (not recorded which). This receptor was identified in a woman aged 25 to 39 who had recovered from COVID-19. The bases read TGTGCCAGCAGCTTAGTGGGGCTAGCACCCCTCCACTTT. This gives the protein CASSLVGLAPLHF.